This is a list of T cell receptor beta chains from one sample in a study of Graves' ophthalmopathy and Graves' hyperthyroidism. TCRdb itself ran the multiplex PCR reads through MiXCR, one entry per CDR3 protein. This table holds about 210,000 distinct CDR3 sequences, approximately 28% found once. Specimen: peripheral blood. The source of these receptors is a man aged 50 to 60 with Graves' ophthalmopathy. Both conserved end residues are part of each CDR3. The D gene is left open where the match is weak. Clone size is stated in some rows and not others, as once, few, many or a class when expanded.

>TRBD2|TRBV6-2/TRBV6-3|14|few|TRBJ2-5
TGTGCCAGCAGTTACATAGCGGGAGACGAGACCCAGTACTTC
CASSYIAGDETQYF
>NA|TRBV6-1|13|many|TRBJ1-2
TGTGCCAGCACTGTAGGCAGGGACTATGGCTACACCTTC
CASTVGRDYGYTF
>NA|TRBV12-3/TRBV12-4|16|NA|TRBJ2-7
TGTGCCAGCAGTCCTAGGGAGTCAGGCCTTCCCCACGAGCAGTACTTC
CASSPRESGLPHEQYF
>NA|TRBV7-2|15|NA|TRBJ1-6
TGTGCCAGCAGCTTAGCGGCCAGGGCAGGGTCACCCCTCCACTTT
CASSLAARAGSPLHF
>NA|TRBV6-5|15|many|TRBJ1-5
TGTGCCAGCAGTTACTCCCCAGGGAGCAATCAGCCCCAGCATTTT
CASSYSPGSNQPQHF
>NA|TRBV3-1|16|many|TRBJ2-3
TGTGCCAGCAGCACTCGACAGGCCTCTAGCACAGATACGCAGTATTTT
CASSTRQASSTDTQYF
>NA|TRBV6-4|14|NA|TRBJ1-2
TGTGCCAACATACCGGGAAGAATGTTAGGAGGCTACACCTTC
CANIPGRMLGGYTF
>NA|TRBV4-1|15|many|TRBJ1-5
TGCGCCAGCAGCCAAGCGGCGGAGGCTTGGGGGCCCCAGCATTTT
CASSQAAEAWGPQHF
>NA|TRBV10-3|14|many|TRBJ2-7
TGTGCCATCCGTGCCCCAGGGGAAAAATACGAGCAGTACTTC
CAIRAPGEKYEQYF
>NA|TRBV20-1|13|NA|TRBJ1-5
TGCAGTGCTAGCCAGGGCTCGGAACAGCCCCAGCATTTT
CSASQGSEQPQHF
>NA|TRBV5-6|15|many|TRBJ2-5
TGTGCCAGCAGCTTTTTCGAGGCAGGGAAAGAGACCCAGTACTTC
CASSFFEAGKETQYF
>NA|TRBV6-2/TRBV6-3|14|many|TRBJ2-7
TGTGCCAGCAGAAAGCGGATCAGCTCCTACGAGCAGTACTTC
CASRKRISSYEQYF
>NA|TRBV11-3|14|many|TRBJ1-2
TGTGCCAGCAGTGGGGCAGGGTCCCGTTATGGCTACACCTTC
CASSGAGSRYGYTF
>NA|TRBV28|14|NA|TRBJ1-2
TGTGCCAGCAGTTTCGGGGCGAGGGGCGATGGCTACACCTTC
CASSFGARGDGYTF
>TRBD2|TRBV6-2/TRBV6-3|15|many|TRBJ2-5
TGTGCCAGCAGTCTGCCGGGACTAGGGGGAGAGACCCAGTACTTC
CASSLPGLGGETQYF
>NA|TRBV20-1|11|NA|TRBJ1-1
TGCAGTGCAGGGTCCGCGATTGAAGCTTTCTTT
CSAGSAIEAFF
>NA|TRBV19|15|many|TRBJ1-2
TGTGCCAGTAGTATCCCGGCCAGGACTAACTATGGCTACACCTTC
CASSIPARTNYGYTF
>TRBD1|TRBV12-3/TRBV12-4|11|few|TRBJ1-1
TGTGCCAGCAGTCACAGGGGGCTAGCTTTCTTT
CASSHRGLAFF
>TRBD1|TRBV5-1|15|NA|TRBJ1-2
TGCGCCAGCAGCAACCAACCGACAGGGACCTATGGCTACACCTTC
CASSNQPTGTYGYTF